The clone carrying this T cell receptor (beta chain) was counted once. The antigen is not known. V lost 0 bases to trimming and J lost 5 bases, with 9 bases between them. Germline CDR1 and CDR2: SGHRS and YFSETQ. The CDR3 covers 14 residues. The data were taken from a study of CD4 T cells in relation to SARS-CoV-2 and coronaviruses. Study-level information: No peptide or an HIV-1 Nef peptide pool served as negative control.

Sequenced by immunoSEQ multiplex PCR; TCRdb stores in-frame clones only, minus some. This sample carries some 26,000 clones, around two thirds of them seen once, and the ten largest clones take approximately 20%. CD4+ T cells from unexposed donors were obtained before the COVID-19 pandemic (2011-2018). After about 10 days of culture, CD4+ T cells were isolated. Cells permitting, SARS-CoV-2 S/N and four cold-coronavirus spikes were tested on unexposed-donor CD4+ T cells. Each well had 1.5 million to 2.5 million PBMCs in approximately 5.1% human AB serum with IL-2. Cultures received half-medium IL-2 refreshes on days 3 and 7.

What was sequenced was CD4+ T cells from PBMCs, cultured in vitro. The V gene is TRBV5-1, the J gene TRBJ2-1, with TRBD1 as a possible D gene (6 bases). The origin of this receptor is a human donor in good health. In DNA form, the CDR3 reads TGCGCCAGCAGCTTGGGACAGGTGAACAATGAGCAGTTCTTC. It is translated as CASSLGQVNNEQFF.